The entry below gives a single T cell receptor beta chain sequence along with its context. Its specificity is unknown. Preparation of the TCRbeta library involved a method that used unique molecular identifiers. Each CDR3 protein gets one entry after TCRdb re-called the PCR reads with MiXCR. This sample has about 540,000 distinct CDR3 sequences, with around 27% found just once. This sample was included in a study of T-cell reconstitution after alpha-beta-depleted transplantation in children. Study-wide results and limits: Several hundred rapidly expanded clones from non-depleted graft cells reportedly supplied alpha-beta T cells about two months post-transplant. Surviving recipient T cells and thymic progenitors underlay high day-60 TCRbeta diversity in some patients.

The CDR3 contains 15 residues. The J segment lost 0 bases and the V segment lost 6 bases, leaving 6 bases of the junction unmatched. Germline V gene sequence: CDR1 SQVTM, CDR2 ANQGSEA. The source was PBMCs, collected before TCRalphabeta/CD19-depleted stem cell transplant. The clonotype comes from a boy in the first two years of life with Wiskott-Aldrich syndrome, due to receive a stem cell transplant. The chain couples TRBV29-1 to TRBJ2-1; 9 nucleotides agree with TRBD1. The CDR3 DNA sequence: TGCAGCGTGGCAGGGACAGGGACCTCCTACAATGAGCAGTTCTTC. Amino acid sequence: CSVAGTGTSYNEQFF.